This T cell receptor (beta chain) appears in the sequencing data of a study of T cells expressing NK-cell markers. Reprocessing the 5' RACE reads, TCRdb reports a single entry for every CDR3 protein and omits DNA. The sample's table shows over 150,000 distinct CDR3 sequences. The germline gives CDR1 MNHEY, CDR2 SMNVEV (reference sequence). The CDR3 runs 15 residues. This TCR came from a woman aged 50 to 60 in good health. The V call is TRBV27, the J call TRBJ2-3; TCRdb designates TRBD1, a call that cannot be tested without DNA. Sample: blood T cells: a sorted CD56 or NKG2C T cell subset, CD4+ or CD8+ T cells, or bulk PBMC T cells (not recorded which). CDR3 in amino acids: CASSLDRAYTDTQYF.